One sample yielded the 20 T cell receptor beta chains listed below, sequenced in a study of T cell responses to AZD1222 COVID-19 vaccine. The assay was immunoSEQ multiplex PCR, and TCRdb's table has in-frame clones only and misses some. Of approximately 150,000 clones listed, more than 90% were seen once; the top ten hold approximately 1.5%. The sample here was peripheral blood, taken on day 0 of AZD1222 vaccination. The receptors shown here come from an adult in good health.

The V call is TRBV10-3, the J call TRBJ2-7; D is perhaps TRBD1 (5 bases). The germline V and J ends were trimmed by 3 bases and 0 bases, with 12 bases remaining between them. The CDR3 has 15 amino acids. In germline, CDR1 is ENHRY, CDR2 SYGVKD. The CDR3 protein is CAISDVHRTSYEQYF. The CDR3 region has the DNA TGTGCCATCAGTGATGTTCACAGGACCTCCTACGAGCAGTACTTC.

This clone was picked up a small number of times. The chain employs TRBV5-1 and TRBJ2-2; possible D gene TRBD1, 5 bases. V dropped 2 bases and J dropped 4 bases, with 9 bases sitting between them. Germline CDR1 reads SGHRS; CDR2 reads YFSETQ. The CDR3 runs to 14 residues. In DNA, the CDR3 is TGCGCCAGCAGCTTCGCTCAGGGCACCGGGGAGCTGTTTTTT. This sequence encodes CASSFAQGTGELFF.

The chain has TRBV4-1 and TRBJ2-3; TRBD2 aligns across 9 bases. Trimming removed 0 bases from V and 9 bases from J; junction bases left unmatched: 4. The CDR3 has 14 residues. Germline loops: CDR1 MGHRA, CDR2 YSYEKL. CDR3 coding DNA: TGCGCCAGCAGCCAAGAGGGACTAGCTAGGACGCAGTATTTT. This sequence encodes CASSQEGLARTQYF.

The chain couples TRBV11-2 to TRBJ1-1; 8 nucleotides agree with TRBD1. V lost 3 bases to trimming and J lost 4 bases; unmatched junction nucleotides: 4. Germline assignment: CDR1 SGHAT and CDR2 FQNNGV. The CDR3 consists of 14 residues. The CDR3 nucleotides read TGTGCCAGCAGCTTGGACAGGGTCGGCACTGAAGCTTTCTTT. It yields the protein CASSLDRVGTEAFF.

The genes are TRBV28 and TRBJ2-1; tentatively, D is TRBD2 (6 bases). From germline, CDR1 is MDHEN and CDR2 SYDVKM. Trimming shortened V by 4 bases and J by 9 bases, and 16 bases separated the two germline ends. The CDR3 extends over 14 amino acids. CDR3 amino acids: CASSSLALSTEQFF. For the CDR3, the DNA is TGTGCCAGCAGTTCTCTAGCGCTCAGCACTGAGCAGTTCTTC. Based on the CDR3 plus reference TRBV28 and TRBJ2-1, the full variable domain is DVKVTQSSRYLVKRTGEKVFLECVQDMDHENMFWYRQDPGLGLRLIYFSYDVKMKEKGDIPEGYSVSREKKERFSLILESASTNQTSMYLCASSSLALSTEQFFGPGTRLTVL.

The rearrangement links TRBV9 to TRBJ1-6, with D unclear. The V and J ends lost 0 bases and 6 bases respectively, with 13 bases between them. Per the germline V gene, CDR1 is SGDLS and CDR2 is YYNGEE. The CDR3 consists of 16 residues. CDR3 loop: CASSVDPMPGNSPLHF. CDR3 nucleotide sequence: TGTGCCAGCAGCGTAGATCCCATGCCGGGTAATTCACCCCTCCACTTT. Looking up the rest from reference TRBV9 and TRBJ1-6 gives the full variable domain: DSGVTQTPKHLITATGQRVTLRCSPRSGDLSVYWYQQSLDQGLQFLIQYYNGEERAKGNILERFSAQQFPDLHSELNLSSLELGDSALYFCASSVDPMPGNSPLHFGNGTRLTVT.

The chain has TRBV18 and TRBJ2-5; the D gene is possibly TRBD1 (5 bases). The V end lost 1 base, the J end lost 4 bases, and 10 bases lay between the germline ends. Germline CDR1 and CDR2: KGHSH and LQKENI. The CDR3 length is 14 residues. The CDR3: CASSPRAGRETQYF. CDR3 in DNA: TGTGCCAGCTCACCACGGGCAGGGCGAGAGACCCAGTACTTC.

This clone was seen more than once but under ten times. This chain uses TRBV10-3 with TRBJ1-2, with 8 bases aligning to TRBD1. Germline CDR1 reads ENHRY; CDR2 reads SYGVKD. The CDR3 loop spans 15 amino acids. V lost 6 bases, J lost 4 bases, and 10 bases stayed unmatched. The CDR3 DNA reads TGTGCCATCAGGCCCGCGGACAGGGTAGCCTATGGCTACACCTTC. It encodes CAIRPADRVAYGYTF.

V and J are TRBV14 and TRBJ2-1, with 11 bases matching TRBD1. Germline CDR1 is SGHDN and CDR2 is FVKESK. This CDR3 spans 11 amino acids. V was pared by 8 bases and J by 12 bases, with 3 bases of the junction left unmatched. CDR3 in amino acids: CASPGTGGQFF. CDR3 in DNA: TGTGCCAGCCCGGGGACAGGGGGGCAGTTCTTC.

The rearrangement joins TRBV28 to TRBJ2-5; tentative D call: TRBD1 (5 bases). V lost 2 bases and J 5 bases, leaving 9 bases between the germline ends. The CDR3 has 13 amino acids. Germline V CDR1 and CDR2: MDHEN, SYDVKM. The CDR3 coding sequence is TGTGCCAGCAGTTTACAGGGAACGGAGACCCAGTACTTC. This translates into CASSLQGTETQYF.

On this clone itself: Other DNA sequences in this sample translate to the same CDR3. The genes are TRBV27 and TRBJ2-7; D possibly uses TRBD1 or TRBD2 (5 bases each). V lost 2 bases and J 7 bases, leaving 9 bases between the germline ends. The CDR3 is made up of 12 amino acids. Germline V lookup: CDR1 MNHEY, CDR2 SMNVEV (reference sequence). The CDR3 here is CASSLLAGEQYF. The DNA of the CDR3 is TGTGCCAGCAGTTTACTAGCAGGGGAGCAGTACTTC.

CDR3 bases: TGTGCCAGCAGCCCCGAGTGGGTAGCGTACACAGATACGCAGTATTTT. Its protein product is CASSPEWVAYTDTQYF. The chain employs TRBV3-1 (or the pseudogene TRBV3-2) and TRBJ2-3, with D possibly TRBD2 on 5 matching bases. This CDR3 contains 16 residues. Deletions cut 4 bases from V and 2 bases from J, with 16 bases between. In germline, CDR1 is LGHDT, CDR2 YNNKEL (reference sequence).

The chain uses TRBV5-4 and TRBJ1-6; D is unclear. Trimming cost V 0 bases and J 7 bases, with 8 bases left between them. The V gene's germline CDR1 is SGHNT and CDR2 YYREEE (reference sequence). The CDR3 is 14 amino acids. In nucleotides, the CDR3 is TGTGCCAGCAGCTTGGCCACAAGGAATTCACCCCTCCACTTT. This encodes CASSLATRNSPLHF.

The rearrangement uses TRBV5-6 and TRBJ2-1, with TRBD2 matching 10 bases. V trimming: 4 bases; J trimming: 6 bases; junction bases outside the gene matches: 7. This CDR3 has 15 residues. Germline lookup yields CDR1 SGHDT and CDR2 YYEEEE. The CDR3 protein is CASSEALAGPNEQFF. CDR3 DNA sequence: TGTGCCAGCAGCGAGGCACTAGCGGGACCCAATGAGCAGTTCTTC. Based on the CDR3 plus reference TRBV5-6 and TRBJ2-1, the full variable domain is DAGVTQSPTHLIKTRGQQVTLRCSPKSGHDTVSWYQQALGQGPQFIFQYYEEEERQRGNFPDRFSGHQFPNYSSELNVNALLLGDSALYLCASSEALAGPNEQFFGPGTRLTVL.

The J gene is TRBJ2-1, the V gene TRBV5-6, with TRBD2 matching 8 bases. This CDR3 region has 16 residues. Germline V gene data show CDR1 as SGHDT and CDR2 as YYEEEE. Trimming removed 4 bases from V and 10 bases from J; junction bases left unmatched: 16. The chain's CDR3 is CASSTFGLAGPWEQFF. CDR3 nucleotide sequence: TGTGCCAGCAGCACCTTCGGGCTAGCGGGCCCATGGGAGCAGTTCTTC.

V gene TRBV5-1 combines with J gene TRBJ2-3; 10 bases match TRBD2. This CDR3 has 16 amino acids. The germline CDR1 and CDR2 sequences are SGHRS and YFSETQ. The ends lost 1 base at V and 5 bases at J; junction bases unmatched: 7. The CDR3 protein is CASSLIAGGLIDTQYF. CDR3 coding DNA: TGCGCCAGCAGCTTGATAGCGGGAGGTTTGATAGATACGCAGTATTTT.

The chain joins TRBV7-9 to TRBJ1-2; TRBD1 agrees at 9 bases. The germline CDR1 and CDR2 sequences are SEHNR and FQNEAQ (reference sequence). The CDR3 covers 14 residues. Trimming cost V 6 bases and J 4 bases; bases outside gene matches: 6. In DNA form, the CDR3 reads TGTGCCAGCAGTATGGGACAGGGAGGCTATGGCTACACCTTC. This sequence encodes CASSMGQGGYGYTF.

The V gene is TRBV5-1, the J gene TRBJ1-2; D remains ambiguous. Trimming stripped 1 base from V and 5 bases from J, with 18 bases between. The CDR3 covers 16 residues. Germline V CDR1 and CDR2: SGHRS, YFSETQ. CDR3 loop: CASSLFLWTPGYGYTF. CDR3 in DNA: TGCGCCAGCAGCTTGTTTCTATGGACGCCAGGTTATGGCTACACCTTC. The whole variable domain, filled in from reference TRBV5-1 and TRBJ1-2, reads KAGVTQTPRYLIKTRGQQVTLSCSPISGHRSVSWYQQTPGQGLQFLFEYFSETQRNKGNFPGRFSGRQFSNSRSEMNVSTLELGDSALYLCASSLFLWTPGYGYTFGSGTRLTVV.

V gene TRBV4-2 combines with J gene TRBJ2-7; 10 positions agree with TRBD2. The ends lost 3 bases at V and 3 bases at J; junction bases unmatched: 5. Germline lookup yields CDR1 LGHNA and CDR2 YNFKEQ. CDR3 length: 15 residues. This chain's CDR3 is CASSQGLAGVYEQYF. The CDR3 nucleotides read TGTGCCAGCAGCCAGGGCCTAGCGGGAGTCTACGAGCAGTACTTC.

V gene TRBV9 combines with J gene TRBJ1-2; D is ambiguous. The CDR3 sequence is 15 residues long. CDR1 is SGDLS, CDR2 YYNGEE, per germline. Trimming cost V 0 bases and J 7 bases, with 16 bases left between them. In DNA, the CDR3 is TGTGCCAGCAGCGTAGAGGCCTATCCGGCGGGTGGCTACACCTTC. Its protein product is CASSVEAYPAGGYTF.